A single sample gave rise to the 2 T cell receptor beta chains below, sequenced in a study of blood T cell repertoires in COVID-19. TCRdb's copy holds only in-frame clones and misses some; the assay was immunoSEQ multiplex PCR. Of fewer than 350,000 clones in the sample, around nine tenths are singletons; the top ten hold 3% to 4.5%. Sequencing used peripheral blood. These TCRs come from a woman aged 60-75 years with COVID-19, enrolled during active disease.

This clone was picked up a small number of times. The genes are TRBV7-9 and TRBJ2-3; D gene uncertain. V was cut by 5 bases and J by 2 bases, with 11 bases left in between. This CDR3 is 14 amino acids long. Germline CDR1 SEHNR, CDR2 FQNEAQ (reference sequence). CDR3 amino acids: CASSPRGNTDTQYF. In nucleotides, the CDR3 is TGTGCCAGCAGCCCCCGAGGTAACACAGATACGCAGTATTTT.

In this sample, this clone turned up once. This chain connects TRBV6-1 to TRBJ1-2, with 7 nucleotides matching TRBD1. Trimming took 1 base from V and 1 from J; bases not matched to a gene: 3. The germline CDR1 and CDR2 sequences are MNHNS and SASEGT. The CDR3 runs to 15 residues. The CDR3 sequence: CASSEVGQLNYGYTF. The CDR3 nucleotides are TGTGCCAGCAGTGAAGTGGGACAGCTTAACTATGGCTACACCTTC.